This T cell receptor beta chain stems from a study of blood T cell repertoires in COVID-19. This CDR3 is built from 16 residues. Trimming stripped 0 bases from V and 1 base from J, with 12 bases between. CDR1 is MNHEY, CDR2 SVGAGI, per germline. Clones were read by immunoSEQ multiplex PCR, and TCRdb kept only the in-frame ones, dropping some. The table shows 220,000 or so clones, with roughly 90% occurring only once. Exposed study participants had met a COVID-19 case within 2 weeks before entry. Specimen: PBMCs or T cells enriched from blood (not recorded which). The receptor was isolated from a man under 40 who had been exposed to COVID-19. The chain recombines TRBV6-5 with TRBJ1-1, with D possibly being TRBD1 (5 bases). CDR3 region: CASSYSADTRNTEAFF. DNA of the CDR3: TGTGCCAGCAGTTACTCGGCGGACACAAGGAACACTGAAGCTTTCTTT.